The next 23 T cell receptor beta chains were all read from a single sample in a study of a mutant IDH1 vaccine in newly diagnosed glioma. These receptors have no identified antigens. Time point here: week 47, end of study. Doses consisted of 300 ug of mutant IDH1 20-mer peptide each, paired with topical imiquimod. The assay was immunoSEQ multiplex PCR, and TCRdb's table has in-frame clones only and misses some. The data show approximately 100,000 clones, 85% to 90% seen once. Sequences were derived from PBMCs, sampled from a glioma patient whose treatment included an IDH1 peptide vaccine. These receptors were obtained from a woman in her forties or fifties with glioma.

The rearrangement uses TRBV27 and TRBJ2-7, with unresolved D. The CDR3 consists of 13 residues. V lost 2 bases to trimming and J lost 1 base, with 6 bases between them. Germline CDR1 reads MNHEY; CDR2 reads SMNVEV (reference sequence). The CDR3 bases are TGTGCCAGCAGTTTAGTGCAGTCCTACGAGCAGTACTTC. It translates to CASSLVQSYEQYF.

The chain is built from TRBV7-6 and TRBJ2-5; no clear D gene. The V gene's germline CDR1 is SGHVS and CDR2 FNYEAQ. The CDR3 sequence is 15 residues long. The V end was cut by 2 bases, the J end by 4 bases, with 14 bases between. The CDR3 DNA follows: TGTGCCAGCAGCTTACCCCCCCCTCCGGGAGAGACCCAGTACTTC. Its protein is CASSLPPPPGETQYF.

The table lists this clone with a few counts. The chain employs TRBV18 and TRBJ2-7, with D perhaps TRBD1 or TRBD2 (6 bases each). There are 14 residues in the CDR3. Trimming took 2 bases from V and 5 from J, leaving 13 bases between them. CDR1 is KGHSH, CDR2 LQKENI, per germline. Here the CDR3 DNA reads TGTGCCAGCTCACCAGAGGGGGAGGAGGACGAGCAGTACTTC. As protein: CASSPEGEEDEQYF.

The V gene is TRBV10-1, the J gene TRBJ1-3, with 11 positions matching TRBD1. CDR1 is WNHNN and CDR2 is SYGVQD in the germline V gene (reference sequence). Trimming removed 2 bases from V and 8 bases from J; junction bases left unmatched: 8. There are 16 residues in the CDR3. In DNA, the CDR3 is TGCGCCAGCAGTGAGCCCCCGGGACAGGGGGGGTACACCATATATTTT. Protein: CASSEPPGQGGYTIYF.

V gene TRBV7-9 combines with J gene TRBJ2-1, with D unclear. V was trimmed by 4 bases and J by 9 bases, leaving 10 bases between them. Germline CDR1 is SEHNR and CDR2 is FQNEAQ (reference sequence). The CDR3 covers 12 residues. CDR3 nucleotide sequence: TGTGCCAGCAGCTCTGAGCACGTTGAGCAGTTCTTC. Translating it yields CASSSEHVEQFF. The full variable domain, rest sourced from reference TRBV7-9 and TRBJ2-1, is DTGVSQNPRHKITKRGQNVTFRCDPISEHNRLYWYRQTLGQGPEFLTYFQNEAQLEKSRLLSDRFSAERPKGSFSTLEIQRTEQGDSAMYLCASSSEHVEQFFGPGTRLTVL.

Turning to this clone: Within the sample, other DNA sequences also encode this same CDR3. The CDR3 DNA sequence: TGTGCCTGGAGTGTAGGACTAGCGGGAACTTACGAGCAGTACTTC. It codes for CAWSVGLAGTYEQYF. The chain employs TRBV30 and TRBJ2-7; TRBD2 agrees at 12 bases. CDR3 length: 15 residues. V lost 0 bases and J lost 4; bases outside the gene matches: 4. CDR1 GTSNPN and CDR2 SVGIG come from the germline V gene (reference sequence). The whole variable domain, filled in from reference TRBV30 and TRBJ2-7, reads SQTIHQWPATLVQPVGSPLSLECTVEGTSNPNLYWYRQAAGRGLQLLFYSVGIGQISSEVPQNLSASRPQDRQFILSSKKLLLSDSGFYLCAWSVGLAGTYEQYFGPGTRLTVT.

The DNA of the CDR3 is TGTGCCAGCACCCGACAGGTGGGACTCTACGAGCAGTACTTC. Residues: CASTRQVGLYEQYF. The rearrangement uses TRBV28 and TRBJ2-7, with D possibly being TRBD1 or TRBD2 (6 bases each). The CDR3 has 14 residues. The V gene lost 7 bases and the J gene lost 3 bases, with 16 bases spanning the gap. The germline CDR1 and CDR2 sequences are MDHEN and SYDVKM.

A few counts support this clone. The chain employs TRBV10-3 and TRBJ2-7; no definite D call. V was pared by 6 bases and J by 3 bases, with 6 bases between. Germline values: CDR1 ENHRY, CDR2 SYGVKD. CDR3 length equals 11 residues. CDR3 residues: CAIRAGYEQYF. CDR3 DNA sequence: TGTGCCATCAGGGCCGGCTACGAGCAGTACTTC.

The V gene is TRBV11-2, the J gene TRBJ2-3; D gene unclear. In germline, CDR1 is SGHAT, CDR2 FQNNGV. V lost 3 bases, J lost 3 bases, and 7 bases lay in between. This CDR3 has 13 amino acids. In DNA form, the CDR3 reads TGTGCCAGCAGCTTGAGGTTTACAGATACGCAGTATTTT. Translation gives CASSLRFTDTQYF. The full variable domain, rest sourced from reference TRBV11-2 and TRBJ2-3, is EAGVAQSPRYKIIEKRQSVAFWCNPISGHATLYWYQQILGQGPKLLIQFQNNGVVDDSQLPKDRFSAERLKGVDSTLKIQPAKLEDSAVYLCASSLRFTDTQYFGPGTRLTVL.

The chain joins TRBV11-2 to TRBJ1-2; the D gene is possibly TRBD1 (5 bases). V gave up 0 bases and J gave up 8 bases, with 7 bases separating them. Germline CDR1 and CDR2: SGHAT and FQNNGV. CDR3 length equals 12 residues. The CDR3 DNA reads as TGTGCCAGCAGCTTAGACGGGACGGGCTACACCTTC. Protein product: CASSLDGTGYTF. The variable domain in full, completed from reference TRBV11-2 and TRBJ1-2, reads EAGVAQSPRYKIIEKRQSVAFWCNPISGHATLYWYQQILGQGPKLLIQFQNNGVVDDSQLPKDRFSAERLKGVDSTLKIQPAKLEDSAVYLCASSLDGTGYTFGSGTRLTVV.

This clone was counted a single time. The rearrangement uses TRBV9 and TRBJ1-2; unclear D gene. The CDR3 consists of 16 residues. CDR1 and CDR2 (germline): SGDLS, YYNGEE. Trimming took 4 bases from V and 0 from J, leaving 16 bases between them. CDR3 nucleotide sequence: TGTGCCAGCAGCCACTCTACAGTGTATTCTAACTATGGCTACACCTTC. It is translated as CASSHSTVYSNYGYTF.

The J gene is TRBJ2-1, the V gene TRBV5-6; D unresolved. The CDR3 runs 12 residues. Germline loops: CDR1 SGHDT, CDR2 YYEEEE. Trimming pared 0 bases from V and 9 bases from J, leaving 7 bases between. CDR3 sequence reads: CASSLGPGEQFF. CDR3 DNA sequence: TGTGCCAGCAGCTTGGGCCCCGGTGAGCAGTTCTTC.

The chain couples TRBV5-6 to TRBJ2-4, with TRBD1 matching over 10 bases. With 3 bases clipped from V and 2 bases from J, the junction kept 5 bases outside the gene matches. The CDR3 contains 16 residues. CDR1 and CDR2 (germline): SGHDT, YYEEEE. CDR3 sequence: CASSSTGGASKNIQYF. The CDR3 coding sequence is TGTGCCAGCAGCTCGACAGGGGGCGCTTCCAAAAACATTCAGTACTTC.

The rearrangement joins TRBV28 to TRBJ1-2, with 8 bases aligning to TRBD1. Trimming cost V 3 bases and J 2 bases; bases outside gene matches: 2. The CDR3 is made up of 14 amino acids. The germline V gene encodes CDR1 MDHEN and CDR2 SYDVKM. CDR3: CASSFRGPNYGYTF. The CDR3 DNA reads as TGTGCCAGCAGTTTCAGGGGGCCCAACTATGGCTACACCTTC.

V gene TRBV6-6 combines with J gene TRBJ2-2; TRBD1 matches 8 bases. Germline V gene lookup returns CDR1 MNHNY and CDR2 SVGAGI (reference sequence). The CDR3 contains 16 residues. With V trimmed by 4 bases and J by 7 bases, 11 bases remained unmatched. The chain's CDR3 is CASSWTTGVGSGELFF. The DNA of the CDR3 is TGTGCCAGCAGTTGGACGACAGGGGTGGGGAGCGGGGAGCTGTTTTTT.

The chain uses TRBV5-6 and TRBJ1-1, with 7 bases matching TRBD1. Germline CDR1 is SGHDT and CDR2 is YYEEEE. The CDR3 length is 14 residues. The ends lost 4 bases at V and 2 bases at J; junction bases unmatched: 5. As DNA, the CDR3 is TGTGCCAGCAGCCCCACAGGGGTTAACACTGAAGCTTTCTTT. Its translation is CASSPTGVNTEAFF. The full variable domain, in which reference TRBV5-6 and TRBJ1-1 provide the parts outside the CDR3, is DAGVTQSPTHLIKTRGQQVTLRCSPKSGHDTVSWYQQALGQGPQFIFQYYEEEERQRGNFPDRFSGHQFPNYSSELNVNALLLGDSALYLCASSPTGVNTEAFFGQGTRLTVV.

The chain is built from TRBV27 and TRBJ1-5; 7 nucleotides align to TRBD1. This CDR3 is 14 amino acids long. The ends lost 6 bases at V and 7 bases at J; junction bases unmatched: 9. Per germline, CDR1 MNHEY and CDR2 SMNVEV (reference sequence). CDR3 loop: CASSPTGVGQPQHF. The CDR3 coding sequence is TGTGCCAGCAGCCCCACAGGGGTTGGCCAGCCCCAGCATTTT.

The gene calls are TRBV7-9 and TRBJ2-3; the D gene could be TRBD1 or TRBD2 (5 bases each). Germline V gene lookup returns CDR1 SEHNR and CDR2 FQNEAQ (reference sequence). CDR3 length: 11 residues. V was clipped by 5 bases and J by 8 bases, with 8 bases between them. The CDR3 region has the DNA TGTGCCAGCAGCCTGGGACCTACGCAGTATTTT. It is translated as CASSLGPTQYF.

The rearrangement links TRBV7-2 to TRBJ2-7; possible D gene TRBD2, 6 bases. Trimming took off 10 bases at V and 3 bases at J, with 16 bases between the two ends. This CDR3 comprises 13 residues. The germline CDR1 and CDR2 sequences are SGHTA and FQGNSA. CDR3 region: CATQRATSYEQYF. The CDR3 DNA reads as TGTGCCACCCAACGGGCGACTAGCTACGAGCAGTACTTC.

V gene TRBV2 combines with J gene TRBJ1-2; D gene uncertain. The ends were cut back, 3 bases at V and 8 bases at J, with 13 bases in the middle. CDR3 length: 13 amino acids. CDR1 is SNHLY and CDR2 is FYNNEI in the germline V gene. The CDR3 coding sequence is TGTGCCAGCAGTGATGACACCTCTGGAGGCTACACCTTC. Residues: CASSDDTSGGYTF. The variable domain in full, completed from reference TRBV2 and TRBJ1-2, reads EPEVTQTPSHQVTQMGQEVILRCVPISNHLYFYWYRQILGQKVEFLVSFYNNEISEKSEIFDDQFSVERPDGSNFTLKIRSTKLEDSAMYFCASSDDTSGGYTFGSGTRLTVV.

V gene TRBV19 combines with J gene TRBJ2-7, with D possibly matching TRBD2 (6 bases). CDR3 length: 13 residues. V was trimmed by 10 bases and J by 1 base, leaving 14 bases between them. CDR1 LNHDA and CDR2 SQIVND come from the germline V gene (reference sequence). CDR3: CATGAGGSYEQYF. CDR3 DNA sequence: TGTGCCACAGGAGCCGGGGGATCCTACGAGCAGTACTTC.

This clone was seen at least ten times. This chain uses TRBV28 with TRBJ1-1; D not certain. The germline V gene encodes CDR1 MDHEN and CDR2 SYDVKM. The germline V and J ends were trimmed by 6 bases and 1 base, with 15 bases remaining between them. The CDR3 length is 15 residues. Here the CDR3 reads CASSPSLAGNTEAFF. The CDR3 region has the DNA TGTGCCAGCAGCCCGTCATTGGCGGGGAACACTGAAGCTTTCTTT.

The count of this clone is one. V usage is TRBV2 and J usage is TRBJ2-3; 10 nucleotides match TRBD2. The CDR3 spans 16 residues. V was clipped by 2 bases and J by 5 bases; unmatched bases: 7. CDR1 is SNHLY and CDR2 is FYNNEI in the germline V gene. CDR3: CASSESLAGELDTQYF. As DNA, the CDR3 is TGTGCCAGCAGTGAAAGCCTAGCGGGAGAGTTAGATACGCAGTATTTT.